Below are 27 T cell receptor beta chains sequenced from a single sample in a study of T cell repertoires and Cas9 in healthy adults. Using immunoSEQ multiplex PCR, the repertoire was profiled, and TCRdb retains in-frame clones only, with some absent. The profile shows tens of thousands of clones, about 90% of them singletons. What was sequenced was CD4+ effector T cells (CD127+, CD25-, CD137-, CD154-) from PBMCs; culture status not recorded. The source of these receptors is a human donor in good health.

This sequence joins TRBV7-2 and TRBJ2-1; TRBD1 matches 7 bases. The CDR3 has 13 residues. The germline gives CDR1 SGHTA, CDR2 FQGNSA. Trimming cost V 1 base and J 10 bases; bases outside gene matches: 4. Written as DNA, the CDR3 is TGTGCCAGCAGCTTAGAACAGGGGATAGAGCAGTTCTTC. It specifies CASSLEQGIEQFF.

The chain recombines TRBV11-2 with TRBJ2-3; possible D gene TRBD2, 5 bases. V dropped 3 bases and J dropped 1 base, with 5 bases sitting between them. This CDR3 has 13 amino acids. CDR1 and CDR2 (germline): SGHAT, FQNNGV. The CDR3: CASSFSGTDTQYF. The CDR3 bases are TGTGCCAGCAGCTTTAGCGGCACAGATACGCAGTATTTT.

This rearrangement joins TRBV5-6 to TRBJ2-3; TRBD1 agrees at 8 bases. CDR1 and CDR2 from the germline V gene are SGHDT and YYEEEE. CDR3 length: 15 residues. J was trimmed by 6 bases and V by 4 bases; bases with no gene match: 10. In DNA form, the CDR3 reads TGTGCCAGCAGCCTCCGGTCAGGGGGCGAGGATACGCAGTATTTT. It codes for CASSLRSGGEDTQYF.

In this sample, this clone turned up a few times. CDR3 nucleotides: TGCGCCAGCAGCCAAGCTGAGAGCTCCTACGAGCAGTACTTC. This translates into CASSQAESSYEQYF. This chain links TRBV4-1 with TRBJ2-7, with no clear D. The CDR3 is 14 amino acids. CDR1 MGHRA and CDR2 YSYEKL come from the germline V gene. The V end lost 1 base, the J end lost 0 bases, and 7 bases lay between the germline ends.

On this clone: Other DNA variants within this sample encode the same CDR3. The chain has TRBV7-9 and TRBJ2-1, with D maybe TRBD2 (6 bases). Germline CDR1 reads SEHNR; CDR2 reads FQNEAQ (reference sequence). The CDR3 contains 14 residues. Trimming left V 3 bases short and J 8 bases short, with 14 bases between. CDR3 in amino acids: CASSFRREVDEQFF. CDR3 in DNA: TGTGCCAGCAGCTTTCGCAGGGAGGTAGATGAGCAGTTCTTC.

The sample holds a few counts of this clone. The chain couples TRBV6-1 to TRBJ2-5; tentative D call: TRBD2 (7 bases). The V gene lost 2 bases and the J gene lost 3 bases, with 13 bases spanning the gap. The CDR3 has 15 residues. Germline CDR1 MNHNS, CDR2 SASEGT. The CDR3 nucleotides are TGTGCCAGCAGTGAATTAGGAGGGGGGGAAGAGACCCAGTACTTC. Its protein is CASSELGGGEETQYF.

A few counts support this clone. The chain is built from TRBV5-1 and TRBJ1-4, with D possibly matching TRBD1 (5 bases). Germline V lookup: CDR1 SGHRS, CDR2 YFSETQ. The CDR3 loop spans 14 amino acids. Between the trimmed V and J ends, which lost 4 bases and 7 bases, there was a span of 14 bases. CDR3 amino acids: CASSDGGRVEKLFF. The CDR3 DNA reads TGCGCCAGCAGCGACGGGGGGAGAGTTGAAAAACTGTTTTTT.

The rearrangement uses TRBV20-1 and TRBJ1-1; 8 nucleotides align to TRBD1. CDR1 is DFQATT and CDR2 is SNEGSKA in the germline V gene (reference sequence). J lost 8 bases, V lost 6 bases, and 5 bases had no gene match. The CDR3 is 11 amino acids. Here the CDR3 DNA reads TGCAGTGCACGGACAGGGCCCGAAGCTTTCTTT. Translation: CSARTGPEAFF.

The gene calls are TRBV9 and TRBJ1-1; possibly TRBD1 for D (5 bases). Germline CDR1 SGDLS, CDR2 YYNGEE. V was cut by 0 bases and J by 1 base, with 7 bases left in between. The CDR3 is 14 amino acids. CDR3 bases: TGTGCCAGCAGCGTAGGGGGCAAGAACACTGAAGCTTTCTTT. Its protein is CASSVGGKNTEAFF.

The chain links TRBV7-2 to TRBJ2-5; D uncertain. The germline V gene encodes CDR1 SGHTA and CDR2 FQGNSA. The CDR3 runs 11 residues. The V and J ends lost 1 base and 8 bases respectively, with 5 bases between them. In DNA form, the CDR3 reads TGTGCCAGCAGCTTAGGGGCCACCCAGTACTTC. This sequence encodes CASSLGATQYF.

The J gene is TRBJ2-1, the V gene TRBV30, with D perhaps matching TRBD1 or TRBD2 (5 bases each). V was clipped by 0 bases and J by 12 bases, with 18 bases between them. CDR1 is GTSNPN and CDR2 is SVGIG in the germline V gene (reference sequence). The CDR3 spans 14 residues. The CDR3 DNA sequence: TGTGCCTGGAGTGTACGGGGACCCCAGAAAAGGCAGTTCTTC. Translated, it gives CAWSVRGPQKRQFF.

The chain recombines TRBV27 with TRBJ1-2; 8 nucleotides agree with TRBD1. The V and J ends lost 4 bases and 5 bases, in that order; junction bases with no gene match: 9. In germline, CDR1 is MNHEY, CDR2 SMNVEV (reference sequence). This CDR3 is 15 amino acids long. The CDR3 is CASSSPDRGIYGYTF. CDR3 DNA sequence: TGTGCCAGCAGTTCCCCTGACAGGGGCATTTATGGCTACACCTTC.

The genes are TRBV5-4 and TRBJ2-7; 8 bases fit TRBD1. Germline values: CDR1 SGHNT, CDR2 YYREEE (reference sequence). The V segment lost 3 bases and the J segment 5 bases; nucleotides outside the gene matches: 13. The CDR3 consists of 16 residues. CDR3 in amino acids: CASSSVSGGRRNEQYF. The CDR3 bases are TGTGCCAGCAGCTCAGTATCAGGGGGCAGGAGGAACGAGCAGTACTTC.

The chain recombines TRBV7-3 with TRBJ2-1; 12 bases fit TRBD2. This CDR3 is built from 15 residues. CDR1 and CDR2 from the germline V gene are SGHTA and FQGTGA. Germline trimming cut 5 bases from V and 3 bases from J; bases unmatched to any gene: 2. The CDR3 here is CASSRTSGNYNEQFF. The CDR3 coding sequence is TGTGCCAGCAGCCGGACTAGCGGGAACTACAATGAGCAGTTCTTC.

The chain links TRBV2 to TRBJ1-2; D is undetermined. V was cut by 1 base and J by 2 bases, with 11 bases left in between. This CDR3 is 15 amino acids long. Germline CDR1 is SNHLY and CDR2 is FYNNEI. CDR3 residues: CASSEGVLRNYGYTF. The CDR3 coding sequence is TGTGCCAGCAGTGAAGGGGTACTCCGAAACTATGGCTACACCTTC.

This chain links TRBV6-6 with TRBJ2-3; D gene uncertain. There are 12 residues in the CDR3. V lost 6 bases and J 2 bases, leaving 6 bases between the germline ends. In germline, CDR1 is MNHNY, CDR2 SVGAGI (reference sequence). The CDR3 spells CASSPNTDTQYF. Here the CDR3 DNA reads TGTGCCAGCAGCCCTAACACAGATACGCAGTATTTT.

The rearrangement uses TRBV19 and TRBJ2-1; 8 bases are shared with TRBD1. The CDR3 is 16 amino acids. Germline lookup yields CDR1 LNHDA and CDR2 SQIVND (reference sequence). V trimming: 2 bases; J trimming: 3 bases; junction bases outside the gene matches: 6. The CDR3: CASSISGGKGYNEQFF. The CDR3 DNA is TGTGCCAGTAGTATATCAGGGGGCAAAGGCTACAATGAGCAGTTCTTC.

The rearrangement joins TRBV29-1 to TRBJ1-4; 9 bases align to TRBD1. This CDR3 region has 14 residues. With 3 bases clipped from V and 6 bases from J, the junction kept 5 bases outside the gene matches. The germline gives CDR1 SQVTM, CDR2 ANQGSEA. CDR3 in amino acids: CSVDSGTGYEKLFF. The CDR3 nucleotides are TGCAGCGTTGACTCCGGGACAGGGTATGAAAAACTGTTTTTT. Full variable domain (rest looked up from reference TRBV29-1 and TRBJ1-4): SAVISQKPSRDICQRGTSLTIQCQVDSQVTMMFWYRQQPGQSLTLIATANQGSEATYESGFVIDKFPISRPNLTFSTLTVSNMSPEDSSIYLCSVDSGTGYEKLFFGSGTQLSVL.

The gene calls are TRBV5-6 and TRBJ2-7, with D hard to call. Germline loops: CDR1 SGHDT, CDR2 YYEEEE. V lost 5 bases and J 7 bases, leaving 10 bases between the germline ends. The CDR3 has 11 amino acids. CDR3 sequence: CASSKGWEQYF. For the CDR3, the DNA is TGTGCCAGCAGTAAAGGGTGGGAGCAGTACTTC.

The genes are TRBV7-2 and TRBJ2-5; 8 nucleotides line up with TRBD2. The J call may be faulty, since TRBJ2-7 better matches the DNA end. Germline CDR1 reads SGHTA; CDR2 reads FQGNSA. CDR3 length: 15 amino acids. The CDR3 nucleotides are TGTGCCAGCAGCTTAGTTCCGGGGGGGTCCTACGAGCAGTACTTC. This codes for CASSLVPGGSYEQYF.

The chain couples TRBV19 to TRBJ1-1; the D is unclear. The V end was cut by 8 bases, the J end by 1 base, with 14 bases between. Germline CDR1 and CDR2: LNHDA and SQIVND (reference sequence). The CDR3 loop spans 14 amino acids. The CDR3 DNA follows: TGTGCCAGTCAGTCCCCAACAAGGAACACTGAAGCTTTCTTT. Encoded protein: CASQSPTRNTEAFF. Together with reference TRBV19 and TRBJ1-1, the CDR3 gives the full variable domain: DGGITQSPKYLFRKEGQNVTLSCEQNLNHDAMYWYRQDPGQGLRLIYYSQIVNDFQKGDIAEGYSVSREKKESFPLTVTSAQKNPTAFYLCASQSPTRNTEAFFGQGTRLTVV.

In DNA form, the CDR3 reads TGTGCCAGCAGCGCAGCAGGACAGGCGAGCACTGAAGCTTTCTTT. Translation: CASSAAGQASTEAFF. V is TRBV5-5 and J is TRBJ1-1; 7 bases agree with TRBD1. Germline CDR1 reads SGHKS; CDR2 reads YYEKEE (reference sequence). After removal of 4 bases from V and 4 bases from J, the junction contained 10 bases not matched to a gene. There are 15 residues in the CDR3.

The chain links TRBV14 to TRBJ1-4, with a weak D call TRBD1 (5 bases). Trimming shortened V by 6 bases and J by 10 bases, and 21 bases separated the two germline ends. Looked up from germline, CDR1 is SGHDN and CDR2 is FVKESK. The CDR3 covers 15 residues. The DNA of the CDR3 is TGTGCCAGCAGTCAGATCGGGACCCTGGAGGGAAAACTGTTTTTT. Translation gives CASSQIGTLEGKLFF.

The chain couples TRBV23-1 to TRBJ1-2, with a possible D match to TRBD1 (5 bases). TRBV23-1 is known as an ORF, though its function is uncertain. CDR3 length: 18 amino acids. Deletions cut 3 bases from V and 7 bases from J, with 27 bases between. The CDR3 reads CASSHEDSGPPELSGYTF. CDR3 coding DNA: TGCGCCAGCAGTCACGAAGATTCGGGGCCTCCGGAGCTCTCTGGCTACACCTTC.

The chain combines TRBV10-2 with TRBJ1-1; D remains ambiguous. Germline V gene sequence: CDR1 WSHSY, CDR2 SAAADI. The CDR3 is made up of 13 amino acids. The germline V and J ends were trimmed by 6 bases and 6 bases, with 14 bases remaining between them. The CDR3 DNA reads TGCGCCAGCAGGGACTACAACGGGGCTGAAGCTTTCTTT. The encoded protein is CASRDYNGAEAFF.

The genes are TRBV18 and TRBJ2-1, with 12 nucleotides matching TRBD2. Trimming at V came to 11 bases and at J to 8 bases, leaving 7 bases not matched to a gene. The length of the CDR3 is 13 residues. The germline V gene encodes CDR1 KGHSH and CDR2 LQKENI. This CDR3 reads CAGSTSGRHEQFF. CDR3 nucleotides: TGTGCCGGATCTACTAGCGGGAGGCATGAGCAGTTCTTC.

The V and J genes are TRBV2 and TRBJ2-2; 7 bases fit TRBD2. Germline assignment: CDR1 SNHLY and CDR2 FYNNEI. V gave up 6 bases and J gave up 8 bases; unmatched junction bases: 6. This CDR3 is built from 13 residues. The CDR3 loop is CASRPSGFGELFF. For the CDR3, the DNA is TGTGCCAGCAGGCCTAGCGGCTTTGGGGAGCTGTTTTTT.